The next 31 T cell receptor beta chains were all read from a single sample in a study of T cell responses to AZD1222 COVID-19 vaccine. TCRdb's table, derived via immunoSEQ multiplex PCR, lists solely in-frame clones and lacks some. Among 45,000 or so clones, 90% were seen once, and the ten largest hold 37%. Sequences were derived from peripheral blood, sampled 28 days after the second AZD1222 dose. These TCRs come from an adult who received the AZD1222 COVID-19 vaccine.

The chain uses TRBV7-8 and TRBJ1-1; 7 bases are a match to TRBD1. Germline assignment: CDR1 SGHVS and CDR2 FQNEAQ. This CDR3 is 14 amino acids long. Germline trimming cut 5 bases from V and 4 bases from J; bases unmatched to any gene: 7. CDR3: CASSRGRGITEAFF. CDR3 coding DNA: TGTGCCAGCAGCCGAGGCAGGGGGATCACTGAAGCTTTCTTT.

The chain uses TRBV2 and TRBJ2-5, with 9 bases fitting TRBD2. After removal of 2 bases from V and 2 bases from J, the junction contained 6 bases not matched to a gene. Germline V gives CDR1 SNHLY, CDR2 FYNNEI. The CDR3 sequence is 16 residues long. The CDR3 coding sequence is TGTGCCAGCAGTGAAATCGGGACTAGCTTACAAGAGACCCAGTACTTC. This gives the protein CASSEIGTSLQETQYF.

V gene TRBV9 combines with J gene TRBJ2-1; 9 bases map to TRBD2. The CDR3 loop spans 14 amino acids. Germline V CDR1 and CDR2: SGDLS, YYNGEE. Trimming took 10 bases from V and 7 from J; bases not matched to a gene: 12. DNA of the CDR3: TGTGCCTCCGGGGCGGGGGGGCCCCGAAATGAGCAGTTCTTC. Amino acid sequence: CASGAGGPRNEQFF.

The chain uses TRBV9 and TRBJ1-3, with a weak D call TRBD1 (5 bases). Trimming removed 0 bases from V and 7 bases from J, with 8 bases in between. This CDR3 comprises 13 residues. Germline V gene data show CDR1 as SGDLS and CDR2 as YYNGEE. The CDR3 bases are TGTGCCAGCAGCGTAGAGGCAGGGAACACCATATATTTT. This translates into CASSVEAGNTIYF. Based on the CDR3 plus reference TRBV9 and TRBJ1-3, the full variable domain is DSGVTQTPKHLITATGQRVTLRCSPRSGDLSVYWYQQSLDQGLQFLIQYYNGEERAKGNILERFSAQQFPDLHSELNLSSLELGDSALYFCASSVEAGNTIYFGEGSWLTVV.

The gene calls are TRBV5-4 and TRBJ1-1; 9 nucleotides align to TRBD1. The V gene's germline CDR1 is SGHNT and CDR2 YYREEE (reference sequence). V trimming: 3 bases; J trimming: 2 bases; junction bases outside the gene matches: 2. The CDR3 extends over 14 amino acids. The CDR3 sequence is CASSWGQGNTEAFF. DNA of the CDR3: TGTGCCAGCAGCTGGGGACAGGGAAACACTGAAGCTTTCTTT. The full variable domain, with the rest looked up from reference TRBV5-4 and TRBJ1-1, is ETGVTQSPTHLIKTRGQQVTLRCSSQSGHNTVSWYQQALGQGPQFIFQYYREEENGRGNFPPRFSGLQFPNYSSELNVNALELDDSALYLCASSWGQGNTEAFFGQGTRLTVV.

The chain carries TRBV30 and TRBJ2-3; D possibly corresponds to TRBD2 (7 bases). Looked up from germline, CDR1 is GTSNPN and CDR2 is SVGIG (reference sequence). Trimming took off 5 bases at V and 1 base at J, with 10 bases between the two ends. The CDR3 is 13 residues long. For the CDR3, the DNA is TGTGCCTGGGGGGAGGGGGGCACAGATACGCAGTATTTT. Translating it yields CAWGEGGTDTQYF.

This sequence joins TRBV5-1 and TRBJ1-6; unclear D gene. The germline gives CDR1 SGHRS, CDR2 YFSETQ. The CDR3 runs 15 residues. V dropped 0 bases and J dropped 6 bases, with 10 bases sitting between them. The CDR3 DNA sequence: TGCGCCAGCAGCTTGGGCAGCGGGGTTAATTCACCCCTCCACTTT. The encoded protein is CASSLGSGVNSPLHF.

The V call is TRBV11-3, the J call TRBJ1-1; 7 nucleotides line up with TRBD1. The CDR3 spans 18 residues. The V gene end was trimmed by 5 bases and the J gene end by 0 bases; junction bases not matched to a gene: 15. Germline loops: CDR1 SGHNT, CDR2 YENEEA. The CDR3 protein is CASSVLVYSGGLNTEAFF. The CDR3 DNA reads TGTGCCAGCAGCGTCCTTGTATACTCAGGGGGATTGAACACTGAAGCTTTCTTT.

This sequence joins TRBV30 and TRBJ1-5; no clear D gene. This CDR3 is built from 13 residues. V lost 8 bases to trimming and J lost 6 bases, with 17 bases between them. Germline CDR1 reads GTSNPN; CDR2 reads SVGIG (reference sequence). The CDR3 region has the DNA TGTGCCATGGAGTCAGCGTCCAGTCAGCCCCAGCATTTT. It codes for CAMESASSQPQHF.

This clone appeared once. V gene TRBV27 combines with J gene TRBJ1-2; 7 bases fit TRBD1. This CDR3 region has 14 residues. Unmatched junction bases numbered 10, after V lost 7 bases and J lost 5 bases. Germline V lookup: CDR1 MNHEY, CDR2 SMNVEV (reference sequence). The CDR3 reads CASKTGDKGYGYTF. DNA of the CDR3: TGTGCCAGCAAAACAGGGGACAAGGGGTATGGCTACACCTTC.

The sample holds a few counts of this clone. This sequence joins TRBV7-2 and TRBJ1-2; the match to TRBD1 covers 10 bases. From germline, CDR1 is SGHTA and CDR2 FQGNSA. This CDR3 contains 12 residues. Unmatched junction bases numbered 4, after V lost 2 bases and J lost 13 bases. This chain's CDR3 is CASSLRDRGSTF. DNA of the CDR3: TGTGCCAGCAGCTTAAGGGACAGGGGTAGCACCTTC.

The chain carries TRBV29-1 and TRBJ1-1; D perhaps matches TRBD1 (6 bases). Between the trimmed V and J ends, which lost 4 bases and 1 base, there was a span of 22 bases. This CDR3 is built from 17 residues. The germline CDR1 and CDR2 sequences are SQVTM and ANQGSEA. The CDR3 nucleotides are TGCAGCGTTGTAAAAGGAACAGGGTGGTTAGGGAACACTGAAGCTTTCTTT. This gives the protein CSVVKGTGWLGNTEAFF.

This sequence joins TRBV5-6 and TRBJ2-5, with a possible D match to TRBD1 (6 bases). V was cut by 1 base and J by 3 bases, with 10 bases left in between. Germline V CDR1 and CDR2: SGHDT, YYEEEE. The CDR3 is 14 amino acids. The DNA for the CDR3 is TGTGCCAGCAGCTTGACAGGGCTGGAAGAGACCCAGTACTTC. Translation gives CASSLTGLEETQYF.

The chain couples TRBV19 to TRBJ1-2, with D unresolved. The germline gives CDR1 LNHDA, CDR2 SQIVND (reference sequence). This CDR3 contains 12 residues. V gave up 8 bases and J gave up 4 bases, with 11 bases separating them. Written as DNA, the CDR3 is TGTGCCAGTTTCGACGGACTCTATGGCTACACCTTC. Its protein product is CASFDGLYGYTF.

CDR3 in amino acids: CASSFPTSGGKDTQYF. The CDR3 region has the DNA TGTGCCAGCAGTTTTCCGACTAGCGGGGGAAAAGATACGCAGTATTTT. The J gene is TRBJ2-3, the V gene TRBV6-2 or TRBV6-3, with 12 bases aligning to TRBD2. The V segment lost 4 bases and the J segment 5 bases; nucleotides outside the gene matches: 7. The CDR3 is 16 amino acids. CDR1 and CDR2 from the germline V gene are MNHEY and SVGEGT.

The rearrangement uses TRBV4-2 and TRBJ2-1; 11 nucleotides match TRBD1. From germline, CDR1 is LGHNA and CDR2 YNFKEQ. This CDR3 contains 16 residues. V shed 6 bases and J 5 bases; nucleotides not matched to a gene: 9. This CDR3 is CASRIGQGAVDNEQFF. CDR3 DNA: TGTGCCAGCAGAATCGGACAGGGGGCTGTGGACAATGAGCAGTTCTTC.

The gene calls are TRBV7-8 and TRBJ2-1; tentative D call: TRBD1 (6 bases). Germline CDR1 and CDR2: SGHVS and FQNEAQ. The V end lost 6 bases, the J end lost 5 bases, and 20 bases lay between the germline ends. The CDR3 is made up of 16 amino acids. The CDR3 DNA reads TGTGCCAGCAGACGACTAACAGGGCCTCGGGACAATGAGCAGTTCTTC. It codes for CASRRLTGPRDNEQFF.

This clone has only one observation. The CDR3, as DNA: TGTGCCAGCAGCCCCGGGCGGCAGAACACCGGGGAGCTGTTTTTT. It is translated as CASSPGRQNTGELFF. This chain uses TRBV11-3 with TRBJ2-2; D call uncertain. The CDR3 runs 15 residues. CDR1 and CDR2 from the germline V gene are SGHNT and YENEEA. Trimming shortened V by 5 bases and J by 1 base, and 11 bases separated the two germline ends.

The J gene is TRBJ2-3, the V gene TRBV14; tentatively, D is TRBD2 (6 bases). The CDR3 loop spans 16 amino acids. Between the trimmed V and J ends, which lost 1 base and 0 bases, there was a span of 11 bases. Germline V CDR1 and CDR2: SGHDN, FVKESK. CDR3 nucleotides: TGTGCCAGCAGCCAAGGGGCTAGCGTAAGCACAGATACGCAGTATTTT. This gives the protein CASSQGASVSTDTQYF.

Written as DNA, the CDR3 is TGTGCCAGCAGCTTGGGCGATCTAGCGGGCCTATTCTACGAGCAGTACTTC. It codes for CASSLGDLAGLFYEQYF. The V and J genes are TRBV5-6 and TRBJ2-7; 8 bases are a match to TRBD2. The CDR3 covers 17 residues. With 0 bases clipped from V and 3 bases from J, the junction kept 11 bases outside the gene matches. Germline CDR1 reads SGHDT; CDR2 reads YYEEEE. Variable domain in full (rest from reference TRBV5-6 and TRBJ2-7): DAGVTQSPTHLIKTRGQQVTLRCSPKSGHDTVSWYQQALGQGPQFIFQYYEEEERQRGNFPDRFSGHQFPNYSSELNVNALLLGDSALYLCASSLGDLAGLFYEQYFGPGTRLTVT.

This clone was seen more than once but under ten times. The V gene is TRBV2, the J gene TRBJ1-6; D not certain. The CDR3 runs 14 residues. Looked up from germline, CDR1 is SNHLY and CDR2 is FYNNEI. The V end lost 7 bases, the J end lost 7 bases, and 14 bases lay between the germline ends. CDR3 bases: TGTGCCAGCACCGTCCGGGAATCAAATTCACCCCTCCACTTT. Its translation is CASTVRESNSPLHF.

The chain has TRBV14 and TRBJ1-1; tentative D call: TRBD1 (6 bases). The CDR3 spans 15 residues. Trimming stripped 3 bases from V and 1 base from J, with 12 bases between. CDR1 SGHDN and CDR2 FVKESK come from the germline V gene. The CDR3 coding sequence is TGTGCCAGCAGCCAGACCCGGACAGAGAACACTGAAGCTTTCTTT. Its translation is CASSQTRTENTEAFF. The full variable domain, with the rest looked up from reference TRBV14 and TRBJ1-1, is EAGVTQFPSHSVIEKGQTVTLRCDPISGHDNLYWYRRVMGKEIKFLLHFVKESKQDESGMPNNRFLAERTGGTYSTLKVQPAELEDSGVYFCASSQTRTENTEAFFGQGTRLTVV.

The chain has TRBV7-9 and TRBJ1-2; 8 nucleotides agree with TRBD1. CDR3 length equals 18 residues. The ends lost 5 bases at V and 1 base at J; junction bases unmatched: 15. Germline CDR1 and CDR2: SEHNR and FQNEAQ (reference sequence). DNA for the CDR3: TGTGCCAGCAGCCAGGAGACAGGGGCGGTTAGACGTAACTATGGCTACACCTTC. As protein: CASSQETGAVRRNYGYTF.

This rearrangement joins TRBV3-1 (or the pseudogene TRBV3-2) to TRBJ1-4, with 7 bases aligning to TRBD1. The CDR3 length is 12 residues. Per the germline V gene, CDR1 is LGHDT and CDR2 is YNNKEL (reference sequence). V dropped 2 bases and J dropped 16; count of bases not matched to a gene: 7. This chain's CDR3 is CASSQTGDFRFF. The CDR3 DNA is TGTGCCAGCAGCCAAACAGGGGATTTTCGGTTTTTT.

The genes are TRBV5-4 and TRBJ2-1, with 8 bases aligning to TRBD2. The CDR3 loop spans 15 amino acids. V dropped 0 bases and J dropped 5; count of bases not matched to a gene: 4. The germline V gene has CDR1 SGHNT and CDR2 YYREEE (reference sequence). The CDR3 reads CASSLVAGGHNEQFF. For the CDR3, the DNA is TGTGCCAGCAGCTTGGTTGCGGGGGGACACAATGAGCAGTTCTTC.

Here the CDR3 DNA reads TGTGCCTGGAGTACAGGGATTGGCCAGCCCCAGCATTTT. Translation gives CAWSTGIGQPQHF. This rearrangement joins TRBV30 to TRBJ1-5, with a weak D call TRBD1 (6 bases). The CDR3 runs to 13 residues. Trimming cost V 2 bases and J 7 bases, with 12 bases left between them. CDR1 is GTSNPN and CDR2 is SVGIG in the germline V gene (reference sequence).

This chain uses TRBV6-1 with TRBJ1-1; D gene ambiguous. The CDR3 spans 12 residues. Between the trimmed V and J ends, which lost 1 base and 5 bases, there was a span of 5 bases. Germline CDR1 and CDR2: MNHNS and SASEGT. In nucleotides, the CDR3 is TGTGCCAGCAGTGAAGGACGGACTGAAGCTTTCTTT. This gives the protein CASSEGRTEAFF.

V is TRBV25-1 and J is TRBJ2-3, with 7 bases matching TRBD2. From germline, CDR1 is MGHDK and CDR2 SYGVNS. V trimming: 4 bases; J trimming: 2 bases; junction bases outside the gene matches: 6. This CDR3 is 15 amino acids long. In DNA, the CDR3 is TGTGCCAGCAGTGGTTCCGGGGGGACCACAGATACGCAGTATTTT. It is translated as CASSGSGGTTDTQYF.

The chain recombines TRBV11-2 with TRBJ1-5, with 8 bases identical to TRBD1. V shed 5 bases and J 7 bases; nucleotides not matched to a gene: 4. CDR3 length: 13 amino acids. Germline CDR1 reads SGHAT; CDR2 reads FQNNGV. The CDR3: CASSGQGTQPQHF. The CDR3 DNA sequence: TGTGCCAGCAGCGGACAGGGAACCCAGCCCCAGCATTTT.

This rearrangement joins TRBV5-5 to TRBJ1-1, with a weak D call TRBD1 (6 bases). Germline values: CDR1 SGHKS, CDR2 YYEKEE (reference sequence). Trimming shortened V by 5 bases and J by 4 bases, and 9 bases separated the two germline ends. CDR3 length: 12 residues. The CDR3 coding sequence is TGTGCCAGCAGTAACAGGGCCACTGAAGCTTTCTTT. Translated, it gives CASSNRATEAFF.

The chain combines TRBV25-1 with TRBJ1-4, with D maybe TRBD1 (5 bases). CDR3 length: 12 amino acids. V dropped 6 bases and J dropped 8 bases, with 10 bases sitting between them. From germline, CDR1 is MGHDK and CDR2 SYGVNS. The CDR3 DNA reads as TGTGCCAGCAGGGGGGATGGAGAAAAACTGTTTTTT. This gives the protein CASRGDGEKLFF.